The rows below give T cell receptor beta chains drawn from one sample of a study of shared clonotypes between healthy human individuals. Repertoires were generated with immunoSEQ multiplex PCR, while TCRdb's copy carries only in-frame clones and drops some. This sample carries hundreds of thousands of clones, under 80% of them seen once, and the ten largest clones take about 1.8%. The source material was memory CD4+ T cells sorted from blood. The receptor source for this set is a woman aged 25 to 39 in good health. Each CDR3 is given with its conserved first and last residue. A D gene is named only where the DNA matches it firmly. Not all rows give a size; the values are once, few, many and, for expanded clones, a class.

TRBJ2-1 | TRBV10-3 | TRBD1 | . | TGTGCCATCAGTCGGGACAGCTCCTACAATGAGCAGTTCTTC | CAISRDSSYNEQFF
TRBJ2-7 | TRBV7-6 | TRBD2 | few | TGTGCCAGCAGCTTAGTTAGCGGGAGCTACGAGCAGTACTTC | CASSLVSGSYEQYF
TRBJ2-4 | TRBV6-1 | . | . | TGTGCCAGCAGTGCGACCCTAGCCAAAAACATTCAGTACTTC | CASSATLAKNIQYF
TRBJ1-4 | TRBV5-1 | TRBD1 | once | TGCGCCAGCAGCTTTGGACAGGACGTGAGGAATGAAAAACTGTTTTTT | CASSFGQDVRNEKLFF
TRBJ2-7 | TRBV6-1 | . | . | TGTGCCAGCAGCTTAGGCGGGGCATCCTACGAGCAGTACTTC | CASSLGGASYEQYF
TRBJ1-1 | TRBV5-1 | TRBD1 | few | TGCGCCAGCAGCTTACAGGGGGCCACTGAAGCTTTCTTT | CASSLQGATEAFF
TRBJ2-1 | TRBV19 | . | . | TGTGCCAGTAGTTTCTATCAAGGCAATGAGCAGTTCTTC | CASSFYQGNEQFF
TRBJ1-1 | TRBV28 | . | . | TGTGCCAGCAGTTTATTACCGGGGAACACTGAAGCTTTCTTT | CASSLLPGNTEAFF
TRBJ2-7 | TRBV5-1 | . | . | TGCGCCAGCAGCTTCACCAGCCAAGAAGGAGGGGTGGGTACGAGCAGGTACTTC | CASSFTSQEGGVGTSRYF
TRBJ1-1 | TRBV6-5 | . | many | TGTGCCAGCAGCTCGATGGTGGAGGCTTTCTTT | CASSSMVEAFF
TRBJ2-7 | TRBV5-4 | TRBD1 | . | TGTGCCAGCAGCTCTGGGGGACAGGGATCCTACGAGCAGTACTTC | CASSSGGQGSYEQYF
TRBJ1-2 | TRBV19 | . | . | TGTGCCAGTACACCAGCAGGGGCCTTTGGCTACACCTTC | CASTPAGAFGYTF
TRBJ2-1 | TRBV2 | . | once | TGTGCCAGCAACGTACTACTTTACAATGAGCAGTTCTTC | CASNVLLYNEQFF
TRBJ1-3 | TRBV28 | . | . | TGTGCCAGCAGTATCCCGGAGGCAGGGAAAACTGGAAACACCATATATTTT | CASSIPEAGKTGNTIYF
TRBJ2-3 | TRBV6-1 | . | few | TGTGCCAGCATTGCTCAGGGAGATACGCAGTATTTT | CASIAQGDTQYF
TRBJ2-6 | TRBV7-3 | . | . | TGTGCCAGCAGCTCTACCTTCTCTGGGGCCAACGTCCTGACTTTC | CASSSTFSGANVLTF
TRBJ2-7 | TRBV28 | . | . | TGTGCCAGCACCGACCCGGATAGCGTCTACGAGCAGTACTTC | CASTDPDSVYEQYF
TRBJ2-7 | TRBV4-2 | . | few | TGTGCCAGCAGCCAAGAATTGTACTACGAGCAGTACTTC | CASSQELYYEQYF
TRBJ2-1 | TRBV19 | TRBD2 | . | TGTGCCAGTAGTACCGGGACTAGCGGGAGGTTGATAAATGAGCAGTTCTTC | CASSTGTSGRLINEQFF
TRBJ2-1 | TRBV9 | . | . | TGTGCCAGCAGCCCGCAGCGGGTCTCCTACAATGAGCAGTTCTTC | CASSPQRVSYNEQFF
TRBJ2-7 | TRBV27 | TRBD1 | few | TGTGCCAGCAGTTTCCTGTCGACAGGGGGCAGTCCCTACGAGCAGTACTTC | CASSFLSTGGSPYEQYF
TRBJ2-7 | TRBV5-4 | TRBD1 | . | TGTGCCAGCAGCTTGGCACGGGACAGGGGCCACGAGCAGTACTTC | CASSLARDRGHEQYF
TRBJ2-3 | TRBV7-2 | . | . | TGTGCCAGCAGCCAGGGTGCCTGGGAGACAGCGGCAGATACGCAGTATTTT | CASSQGAWETAADTQYF
TRBJ2-2 | TRBV7-3 | . | few | TGTGCCAGCAGCTTAACTGCGGGGAACACCGGGGAGCTGTTTTTT | CASSLTAGNTGELFF
TRBJ1-2 | TRBV7-9 | TRBD1 | . | TGTGCCAGCAGCTTATCGGGGACAGGGTTCTATGGCTACACCTTC | CASSLSGTGFYGYTF
TRBJ2-5 | TRBV25-1 | . | . | TGTGCCAGCAGTGATAGGGGGAAGACCCAGTACTTC | CASSDRGKTQYF
TRBJ2-7 | TRBV7-9 | . | . | TGTGCCAGCAGCTTCATAGCGGCCTACGAGCAGTACTTC | CASSFIAAYEQYF